The sequence of this T cell receptor (beta chain) was determined in a study of monozygotic twins with inflammatory bowel disease. Study conclusions and caveats: On the inverse Simpson index, IBD patients scored lower for TCRbeta diversity than healthy co-twins. Repertoires of patients may have been made more variable by differing immunosuppressive treatments.

Phlebotomy per donor yielded a single 2.5 ml blood sample. This CDR3 is 14 amino acids long. Germline V lookup: CDR1 MGHRA, CDR2 YSYEKL. UMIs with a 6-nucleotide sample barcode were added by template switching. TCRdb re-called the 5' RACE reads, yielding one record per CDR3 amino acid sequence without DNA. The sample table includes 330,000 or so distinct CDR3 sequences. Of note for this clonotype: What it binds is not known.

The chain links TRBV4-1 to TRBJ1-2. Input material: blood. This sequence was found in a human donor with ulcerative colitis or Crohn's disease, or a healthy co-twin of an affected twin (not recorded which). The CDR3 here is CASSQDQMGYGYTF.